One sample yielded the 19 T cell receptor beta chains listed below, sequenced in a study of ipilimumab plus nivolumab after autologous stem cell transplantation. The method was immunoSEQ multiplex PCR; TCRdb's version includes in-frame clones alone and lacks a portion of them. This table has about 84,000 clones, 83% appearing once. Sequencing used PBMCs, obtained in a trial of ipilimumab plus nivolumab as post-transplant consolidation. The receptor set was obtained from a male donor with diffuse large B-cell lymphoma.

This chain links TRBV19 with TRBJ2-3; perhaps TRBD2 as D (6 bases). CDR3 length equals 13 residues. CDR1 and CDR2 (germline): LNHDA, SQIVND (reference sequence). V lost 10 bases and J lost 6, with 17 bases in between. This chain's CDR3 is CATSGGFRDTQYF. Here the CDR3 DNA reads TGTGCCACCAGTGGGGGGTTCAGGGATACGCAGTATTTT.

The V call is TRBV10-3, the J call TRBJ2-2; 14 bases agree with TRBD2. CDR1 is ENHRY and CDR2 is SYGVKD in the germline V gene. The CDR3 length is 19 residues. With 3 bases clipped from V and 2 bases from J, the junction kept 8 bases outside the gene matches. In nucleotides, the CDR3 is TGTGCCATCAGTGACCCGACTAGCGGGGGGGGTTTAAACACCGGGGAGCTGTTTTTT. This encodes CAISDPTSGGGLNTGELFF.

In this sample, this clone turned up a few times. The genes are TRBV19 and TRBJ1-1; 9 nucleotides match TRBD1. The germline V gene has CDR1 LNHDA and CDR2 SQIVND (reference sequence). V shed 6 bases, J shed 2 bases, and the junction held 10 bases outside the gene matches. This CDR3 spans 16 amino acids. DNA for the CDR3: TGTGCCAGTAGCGTGGGACAGGGACGCCACAACACTGAAGCTTTCTTT. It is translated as CASSVGQGRHNTEAFF.

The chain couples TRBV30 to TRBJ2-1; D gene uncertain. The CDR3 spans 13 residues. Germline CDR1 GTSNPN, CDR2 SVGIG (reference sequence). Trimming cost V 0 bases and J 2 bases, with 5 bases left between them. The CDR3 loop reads CAWSVRTYNEQFF. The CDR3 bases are TGTGCCTGGAGTGTAAGGACCTACAATGAGCAGTTCTTC.

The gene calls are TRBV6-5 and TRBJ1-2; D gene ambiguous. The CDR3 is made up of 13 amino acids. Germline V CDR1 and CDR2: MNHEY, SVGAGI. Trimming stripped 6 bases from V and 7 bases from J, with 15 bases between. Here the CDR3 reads CASRQWREFGYTF. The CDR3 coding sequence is TGTGCCAGCAGGCAATGGAGGGAATTTGGCTACACCTTC.

CDR3 DNA: TGTGCTAGTGGTTTGTCTGACAGTCAGCCCCAGCATTTT. Protein: CASGLSDSQPQHF. The rearrangement uses TRBV12-5 and TRBJ1-5; D possibly corresponds to TRBD1 (5 bases). V lost 2 bases and J 6 bases, leaving 8 bases between the germline ends. The CDR3 contains 13 residues. Looked up from germline, CDR1 is LGHNT and CDR2 is FRNRAP. Filled out from reference TRBV12-5 and TRBJ1-5, the complete variable domain reads DARVTQTPRHKVTEMGQEVTMRCQPILGHNTVFWYRQTMMQGLELLAYFRNRAPLDDSGMPKDRFSAEMPDATLATLKIQPSEPRDSAVYFCASGLSDSQPQHFGDGTRLSIL.

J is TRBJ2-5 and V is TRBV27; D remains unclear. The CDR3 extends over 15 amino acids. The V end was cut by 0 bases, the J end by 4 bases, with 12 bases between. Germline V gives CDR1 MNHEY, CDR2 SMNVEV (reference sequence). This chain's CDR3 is CASSLSGSSRETQYF. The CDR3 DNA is TGTGCCAGCAGTTTATCAGGGTCAAGTAGAGAGACCCAGTACTTC.

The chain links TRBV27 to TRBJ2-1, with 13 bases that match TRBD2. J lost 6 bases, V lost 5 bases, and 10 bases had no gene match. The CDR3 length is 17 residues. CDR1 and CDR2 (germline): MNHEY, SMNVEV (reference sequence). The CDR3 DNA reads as TGTGCCAGCAGTCCCGATTCGGGACTAGCGGGGCCCAATGAGCAGTTCTTC. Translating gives CASSPDSGLAGPNEQFF.

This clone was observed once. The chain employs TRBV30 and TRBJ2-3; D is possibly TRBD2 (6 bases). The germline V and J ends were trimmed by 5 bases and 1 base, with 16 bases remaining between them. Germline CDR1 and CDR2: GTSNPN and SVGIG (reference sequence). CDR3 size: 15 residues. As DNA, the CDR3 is TGTGCCTGGTCCTGGGGCGGGATTCGCACAGATACGCAGTATTTT. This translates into CAWSWGGIRTDTQYF.

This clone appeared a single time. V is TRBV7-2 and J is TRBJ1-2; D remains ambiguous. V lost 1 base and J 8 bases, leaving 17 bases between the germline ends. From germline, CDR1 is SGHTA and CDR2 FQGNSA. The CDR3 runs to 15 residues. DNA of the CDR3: TGTGCCAGCAGCTTAGGGGGAGCCAAAAACATAGGCTACACCTTC. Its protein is CASSLGGAKNIGYTF.

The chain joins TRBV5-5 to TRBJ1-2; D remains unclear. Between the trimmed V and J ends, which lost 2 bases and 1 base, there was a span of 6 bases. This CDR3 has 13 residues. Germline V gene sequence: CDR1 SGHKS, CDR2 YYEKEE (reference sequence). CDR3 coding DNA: TGTGCCAGCAGCTTAGATTTTAACTATGGCTACACCTTC. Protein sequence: CASSLDFNYGYTF.

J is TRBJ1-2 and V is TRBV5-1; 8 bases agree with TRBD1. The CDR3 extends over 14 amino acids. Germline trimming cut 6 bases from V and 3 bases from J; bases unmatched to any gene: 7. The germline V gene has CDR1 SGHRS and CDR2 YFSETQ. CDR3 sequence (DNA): TGCGCCAGCAACCACCAGGGACAGGACTATGGCTACACCTTC. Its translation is CASNHQGQDYGYTF.

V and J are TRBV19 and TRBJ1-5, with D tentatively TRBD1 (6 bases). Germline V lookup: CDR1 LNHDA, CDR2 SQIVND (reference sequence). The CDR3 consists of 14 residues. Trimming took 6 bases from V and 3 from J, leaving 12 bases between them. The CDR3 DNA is TGTGCCAGTAGGATCCGGGACAACAATCAGCCCCAGCATTTT. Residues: CASRIRDNNQPQHF. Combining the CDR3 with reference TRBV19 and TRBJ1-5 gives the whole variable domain DGGITQSPKYLFRKEGQNVTLSCEQNLNHDAMYWYRQDPGQGLRLIYYSQIVNDFQKGDIAEGYSVSREKKESFPLTVTSAQKNPTAFYLCASRIRDNNQPQHFGDGTRLSIL.

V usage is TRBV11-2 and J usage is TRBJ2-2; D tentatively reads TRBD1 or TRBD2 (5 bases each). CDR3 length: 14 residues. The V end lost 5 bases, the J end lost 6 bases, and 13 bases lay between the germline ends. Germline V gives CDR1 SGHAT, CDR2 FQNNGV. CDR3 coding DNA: TGTGCCAGCAGCCTTTTGAGAGGGGCCGGGGAGCTGTTTTTT. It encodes CASSLLRGAGELFF.

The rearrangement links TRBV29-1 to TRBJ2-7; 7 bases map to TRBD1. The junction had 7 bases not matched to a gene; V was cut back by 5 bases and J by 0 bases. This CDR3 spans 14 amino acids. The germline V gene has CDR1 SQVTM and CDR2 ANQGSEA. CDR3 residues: CSVQQGPFSYEQYF. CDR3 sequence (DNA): TGCAGCGTTCAACAGGGGCCCTTCTCCTACGAGCAGTACTTC.

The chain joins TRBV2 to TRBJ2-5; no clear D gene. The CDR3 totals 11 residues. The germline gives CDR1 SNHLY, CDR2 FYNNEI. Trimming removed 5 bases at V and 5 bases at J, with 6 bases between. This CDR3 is CASSSMETQYF. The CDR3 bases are TGTGCCAGCAGTTCCATGGAGACCCAGTACTTC.

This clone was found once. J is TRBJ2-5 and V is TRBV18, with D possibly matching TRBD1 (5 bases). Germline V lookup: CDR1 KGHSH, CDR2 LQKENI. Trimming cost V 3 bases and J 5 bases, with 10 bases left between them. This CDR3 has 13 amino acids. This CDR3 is CASSPGPLETQYF. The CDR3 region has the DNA TGTGCCAGCTCACCGGGGCCGTTGGAGACCCAGTACTTC. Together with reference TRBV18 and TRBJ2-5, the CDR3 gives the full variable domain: NAGVMQNPRHLVRRRGQEARLRCSPMKGHSHVYWYRQLPEEGLKFMVYLQKENIIDESGMPKERFSAEFPKEGPSILRIQQVVRGDSAAYFCASSPGPLETQYFGPGTRLLVL.

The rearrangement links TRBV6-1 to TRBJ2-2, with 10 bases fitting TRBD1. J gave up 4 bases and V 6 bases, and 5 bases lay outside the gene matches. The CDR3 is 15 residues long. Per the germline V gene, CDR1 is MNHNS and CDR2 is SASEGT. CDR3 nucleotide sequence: TGTGCCAGCAGGAGACAGGGGGCGGGCACCGGGGAGCTGTTTTTT. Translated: CASRRQGAGTGELFF.

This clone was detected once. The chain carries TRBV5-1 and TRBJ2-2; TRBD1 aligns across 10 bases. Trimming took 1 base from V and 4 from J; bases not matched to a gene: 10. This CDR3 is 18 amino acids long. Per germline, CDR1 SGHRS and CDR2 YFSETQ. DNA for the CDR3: TGCGCCAGCAGCTTGACGGGACAGGGGAATCGGCGCACCGGGGAGCTGTTTTTT. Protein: CASSLTGQGNRRTGELFF.